This T cell receptor beta chain was recovered during a study of regulatory T cells in long-lasting Graves disease. Notes on the study in general: Public clonotype sharing was higher in persistent than newly diagnosed patients.

Time point given: persistent/refractory GD, antithyroid drugs over 5 years with positive TRAb. PBMC-extracted RNA yielded the TCR library. V lost 3 bases, J lost 2 bases, and 10 bases lay in between. Looked up from germline, CDR1 is DFQATT and CDR2 is SNEGSKA (reference sequence). The CDR3 contains 13 residues. Through Arm-PCR of CDR3 regions and iRepertoire HTBI primers, TCR beta libraries were built. TCRdb re-analysed the multiplex PCR reads in MiXCR, keeping a single row per CDR3 protein. This table holds around 450,000 distinct CDR3 sequences, 20% to 25% found once. Regarding this clonotype: Its antigen is currently unknown.

The sequence derives from a female donor with Graves disease. The chain combines TRBV20-1 with TRBJ1-1; D might be TRBD1 (5 bases). The sequencing here drew on peripheral blood mononuclear cells (PBMCs), taken when the disease was refractory, from a patient treated with antithyroid drugs. CDR3 sequence (DNA): TGCAGTGCTAGCTGGGGCCTAAACACTGAAGCTTTCTTT. Protein sequence: CSASWGLNTEAFF.